These 18 T cell receptor beta chains came from one sample sequenced in a study of identical twins. TCRdb reanalysed the 5' RACE reads using MiXCR and keeps one entry per CDR3 protein. Of about 530,000 distinct CDR3 sequences listed, approximately 20% are singletons. These data also formed part of another study, on yellow fever vaccine responses in identical twins.

The sequencing sample was made of CD4+ T cells sorted from blood. The receptors stem from a woman younger than 35 in good health.

This clonotype was seen only a few times. The chain links TRBV6-4 to TRBJ2-1, with a possible D match to TRBD2 (6 bases). V dropped 2 bases and J dropped 0 bases, with 11 bases sitting between them. Germline CDR1 reads MRHNA; CDR2 reads SNTAGT. The CDR3 is made up of 16 amino acids. CDR3 nucleotides: TGTGCCAGCAGTGACAAGCGGGTAAGCTCCTACAATGAGCAGTTCTTC. This sequence encodes CASSDKRVSSYNEQFF.

The chain joins TRBV24-1 to TRBJ2-5; D possibly uses TRBD1 or TRBD2 (5 bases each). This CDR3 is built from 17 residues. CDR1 and CDR2 from the germline V gene are KGHDR and SFDVKD. Trimming removed 2 bases from V and 3 bases from J, with 18 bases in between. Here the CDR3 reads CATSDSKRIRGEETQYF. Written as DNA, the CDR3 is TGTGCCACCAGTGATTCAAAACGAATTCGGGGCGAAGAGACCCAGTACTTC.

A few counts support this clonotype. The V and J genes are TRBV20-1 and TRBJ1-5; TRBD1 might be the D (5 bases). V was trimmed by 3 bases and J by 2 bases, leaving 11 bases between them. The CDR3 sequence is 14 residues long. Looked up from germline, CDR1 is DFQATT and CDR2 is SNEGSKA (reference sequence). The CDR3 loop reads CSASEGGGNQPQHF. The CDR3 DNA sequence: TGCAGTGCTAGCGAGGGAGGGGGCAATCAGCCCCAGCATTTT.

This clonotype was seen at least ten times. The gene calls are TRBV5-1 and TRBJ1-2; a possible D gene is TRBD1 (6 bases). Per germline, CDR1 SGHRS and CDR2 YFSETQ. There are 16 residues in the CDR3. Deletions cut 4 bases from V and 4 bases from J, with 20 bases between. Here the CDR3 reads CASSRDQDRRFYGYTF. For the CDR3, the DNA is TGCGCCAGCAGCCGGGACCAGGACAGACGCTTCTATGGCTACACCTTC.

This clonotype appeared a few times. The chain has TRBV4-2 and TRBJ2-3; maybe TRBD1 (6 bases). CDR3 length: 14 amino acids. CDR1 LGHNA and CDR2 YNFKEQ come from the germline V gene. V dropped 4 bases and J dropped 3 bases, with 11 bases sitting between them. CDR3 loop: CASSLEGETDTQYF. The CDR3 coding sequence is TGTGCCAGCAGCCTAGAGGGGGAAACAGATACGCAGTATTTT.

V is TRBV12-3 or TRBV12-4 and J is TRBJ1-1; D possibly corresponds to TRBD1 (6 bases). V was trimmed by 5 bases and J by 11 bases, leaving 18 bases between them. This CDR3 is 13 amino acids long. The CDR3 nucleotides read TGTGCCAGCAGTCGACACAGGGAATTATTGGCTTTCTTT. It encodes CASSRHRELLAFF.

V and J are TRBV19 and TRBJ2-1; TRBD2 aligns across 8 bases. The CDR3 has 16 amino acids. With V trimmed by 5 bases and J by 2 bases, 8 bases remained unmatched. Germline CDR1 is LNHDA and CDR2 is SQIVND (reference sequence). CDR3 sequence: CASSHRGSGAYNEQFF. CDR3 bases: TGTGCCAGTAGTCATCGAGGTAGCGGGGCCTACAATGAGCAGTTCTTC.

The chain has TRBV25-1 and TRBJ1-2; 7 positions match TRBD1. V shed 5 bases, J shed 9 bases, and the junction held 9 bases outside the gene matches. The CDR3 is made up of 13 amino acids. Germline V gives CDR1 MGHDK, CDR2 SYGVNS. The DNA of the CDR3 is TGTGCCAGCAGTCCACGACAGGGTAATAGCTACACCTTC. Its protein product is CASSPRQGNSYTF.

This chain joins TRBV5-1 and TRBJ1-5; D is uncertain. CDR3 length equals 16 residues. The germline CDR1 and CDR2 sequences are SGHRS and YFSETQ. V was shortened by 3 bases and J by 3 bases, with 16 bases between the two germline ends. The DNA for the CDR3 is TGCGCCAGCAGCTCGTCCCCGGGAGGCTACAATCAGCCCCAGCATTTT. It encodes CASSSSPGGYNQPQHF.

This sequence joins TRBV12-3 or TRBV12-4 and TRBJ2-1; 10 bases fit TRBD2. V lost 8 bases to trimming and J lost 6 bases; unmatched junction nucleotides: 4. This CDR3 is built from 13 residues. This CDR3 is CASVLAGVNEQFF. The CDR3 DNA reads TGTGCCAGCGTTCTAGCGGGAGTCAATGAGCAGTTCTTC.

This clonotype was observed a handful of times. The J gene is TRBJ2-2, the V gene TRBV7-2; TRBD1 aligns across 7 bases. J gave up 7 bases and V 5 bases, and 7 bases lay outside the gene matches. The CDR3 is made up of 14 amino acids. Germline V CDR1 and CDR2: SGHTA, FQGNSA. CDR3 loop: CASSRVQGIGELFF. The CDR3 DNA reads TGTGCCAGCAGCCGGGTACAGGGGATCGGGGAGCTGTTTTTT. Filled out from reference TRBV7-2 and TRBJ2-2, the complete variable domain reads GAGVSQSPSNKVTEKGKDVELRCDPISGHTALYWYRQSLGQGLEFLIYFQGNSAPDKSGLPSDRFSAERTGGSVSTLTIQRTQQEDSAVYLCASSRVQGIGELFFGEGSRLTVL.

This clonotype showed up many times. V and J are TRBV5-1 and TRBJ2-5; 7 bases fit TRBD1. There are 15 residues in the CDR3. CDR1 is SGHRS and CDR2 is YFSETQ in the germline V gene. Unmatched junction bases numbered 8, after V lost 4 bases and J lost 2 bases. Written as DNA, the CDR3 is TGCGCCAGCAGCAGCTCGGGACAGAATCAAGAGACCCAGTACTTC. Amino acid sequence: CASSSSGQNQETQYF.

The V and J genes are TRBV5-1 and TRBJ1-1; 7 nucleotides match TRBD1. V shed 3 bases and J 1 base; nucleotides not matched to a gene: 6. This CDR3 has 15 amino acids. Per germline, CDR1 SGHRS and CDR2 YFSETQ. CDR3 sequence reads: CASSSGQVRNTEAFF. The CDR3, as DNA: TGCGCCAGCAGCTCCGGACAGGTGAGGAACACTGAAGCTTTCTTT.

This chain joins TRBV25-1 and TRBJ2-7; weak D call: TRBD2 (5 bases). V shed 4 bases and J shed 7 bases, with 17 bases lying between them. The CDR3 is made up of 14 amino acids. Germline CDR1 MGHDK, CDR2 SYGVNS. CDR3 in amino acids: CASSGSGLGTEQYF. CDR3 bases: TGTGCCAGCAGTGGTTCGGGATTGGGAACGGAGCAGTACTTC.

The chain links TRBV5-6 to TRBJ2-1, with D possibly TRBD1 on 5 matching bases. Germline V CDR1 and CDR2: SGHDT, YYEEEE. This CDR3 is built from 16 residues. V dropped 1 base and J dropped 9 bases, with 20 bases sitting between them. The CDR3 DNA is TGTGCCAGCAGCTTGAGGGCGGACAACTCACCCAGTGAGCAGTTCTTC. Translating gives CASSLRADNSPSEQFF.

This clonotype was picked up a small number of times. This chain links TRBV11-2 with TRBJ2-2; D is possibly TRBD2 (6 bases). The CDR3 contains 18 residues. Trimming took 7 bases from V and 0 from J, leaving 21 bases between them. Germline-derived CDR1 and CDR2 are SGHAT and FQNNGV. The CDR3 region is CASNNSPRGLANTGELFF. DNA of the CDR3: TGTGCCAGCAACAATTCCCCCCGGGGACTTGCGAACACCGGGGAGCTGTTTTTT.

V usage is TRBV5-6 and J usage is TRBJ2-3, with TRBD1 matching 11 bases. This CDR3 comprises 17 residues. Germline V gene lookup returns CDR1 SGHDT and CDR2 YYEEEE. After removal of 4 bases from V and 2 bases from J, the junction contained 9 bases not matched to a gene. This chain's CDR3 is CASSVAGTGGSTDTQYF. CDR3 DNA sequence: TGTGCCAGCAGCGTAGCCGGGACAGGGGGTTCCACAGATACGCAGTATTTT. Supplemented by reference TRBV5-6 and TRBJ2-3, the full variable domain reads DAGVTQSPTHLIKTRGQQVTLRCSPKSGHDTVSWYQQALGQGPQFIFQYYEEEERQRGNFPDRFSGHQFPNYSSELNVNALLLGDSALYLCASSVAGTGGSTDTQYFGPGTRLTVL.

This clonotype was detected a few times. The V call is TRBV28, the J call TRBJ2-1, with 7 bases aligning to TRBD2. The CDR3 loop spans 15 amino acids. J was trimmed by 4 bases and V by 3 bases; bases with no gene match: 6. Germline V lookup: CDR1 MDHEN, CDR2 SYDVKM. The CDR3 DNA reads as TGTGCCAGCAGTTTTTCTAGCGGAGCGTACAATGAGCAGTTCTTC. This codes for CASSFSSGAYNEQFF.